Each of the 25 T cell receptor beta chains below was sequenced from the same sample in a study of OX40 agonist ivuxolimab in advanced cancers. Profiling relied on immunoSEQ multiplex PCR, and the TCRdb table lists in-frame clones only, not all of them. The data show about 40,000 clones, around 86% seen once. The input for sequencing was CD4+ or CD8+ T cells sorted from blood, taken in a trial of the OX40 agonist ivuxolimab. These receptors all stem from an adult with an advanced solid tumor such as melanoma, head and neck, liver or kidney cancer.

The chain is built from TRBV6-1 and TRBJ1-1; 7 nucleotides align to TRBD1. CDR3 length equals 13 residues. Germline lookup yields CDR1 MNHNS and CDR2 SASEGT. The trim removed 6 bases at V and 3 bases at J, leaving 4 bases unmatched. In DNA, the CDR3 is TGTGCCAGCAGGGGACAGCACTACACTGAAGCTTTCTTT. As protein: CASRGQHYTEAFF.

The chain recombines TRBV27 with TRBJ2-7; 10 nucleotides line up with TRBD1. This CDR3 region has 15 residues. Germline V gene lookup returns CDR1 MNHEY and CDR2 SMNVEV (reference sequence). V gave up 0 bases and J gave up 9 bases; unmatched junction bases: 8. This CDR3 reads CASSLSLTGGASQYF. In DNA form, the CDR3 reads TGTGCCAGCAGTTTATCTTTGACAGGGGGCGCTTCGCAGTACTTC.

This clone was seen just once. The chain carries TRBV7-3 and TRBJ2-1; D assignment may be TRBD1 or TRBD2 (6 bases each). Germline V CDR1 and CDR2: SGHTA, FQGTGA. V shed 4 bases and J shed 5 bases, with 15 bases lying between them. This CDR3 spans 15 amino acids. The chain's CDR3 is CASSSEGGFNNEQFF. CDR3 in DNA: TGTGCCAGCAGCTCCGAGGGGGGATTTAACAATGAGCAGTTCTTC. Full variable domain (rest looked up from reference TRBV7-3 and TRBJ2-1): GAGVSQTPSNKVTEKGKYVELRCDPISGHTALYWYRQSLGQGPEFLIYFQGTGAADDSGLPNDRFFAVRPEGSVSTLKIQRTERGDSAVYLCASSSEGGFNNEQFFGPGTRLTVL.

This chain joins TRBV2 and TRBJ1-4; 9 nucleotides align to TRBD1. Germline V gives CDR1 SNHLY, CDR2 FYNNEI. J was trimmed by 8 bases and V by 4 bases; bases with no gene match: 8. This CDR3 spans 15 amino acids. The CDR3 nucleotides are TGTGCCAGCAGTGGACAGGGGGAACCTTCCGAAAAACTGTTTTTT. It yields the protein CASSGQGEPSEKLFF.

This chain uses TRBV7-2 with TRBJ2-3, with 12 bases identical to TRBD2. The CDR3 runs 17 residues. J lost 4 bases, V lost 1 base, and 6 bases had no gene match. Germline values: CDR1 SGHTA, CDR2 FQGNSA. Here the CDR3 DNA reads TGTGCCAGCAGCTTAGAGGCTAGCGGGGGGGCCCCAGATACGCAGTATTTT. As protein: CASSLEASGGAPDTQYF. Together with reference TRBV7-2 and TRBJ2-3, the CDR3 gives the full variable domain: GAGVSQSPSNKVTEKGKDVELRCDPISGHTALYWYRQSLGQGLEFLIYFQGNSAPDKSGLPSDRFSAERTGGSVSTLTIQRTQQEDSAVYLCASSLEASGGAPDTQYFGPGTRLTVL.

This clone was recorded a few times. This chain uses TRBV4-2 with TRBJ2-7, with TRBD2 matching over 7 bases. V gave up 0 bases and J gave up 2 bases; unmatched junction bases: 13. There are 18 residues in the CDR3. Germline CDR1 and CDR2: LGHNA and YNFKEQ. In nucleotides, the CDR3 is TGTGCCAGCAGCCAAGATTGGCCGTCAGGGACTACCACCTACGAGCAGTACTTC. Residues: CASSQDWPSGTTTYEQYF.

The chain has TRBV19 and TRBJ2-7; TRBD1 matches at 10 bases. CDR1 LNHDA and CDR2 SQIVND come from the germline V gene (reference sequence). V dropped 7 bases and J dropped 0; count of bases not matched to a gene: 3. This CDR3 is 14 amino acids long. The CDR3 DNA sequence: TGTGCCAGTATGCGGACAGGGGGCTCCTACGAGCAGTACTTC. Residues: CASMRTGGSYEQYF.

The chain has TRBV7-2 and TRBJ2-3; tentatively, D is TRBD1 or TRBD2 (5 bases each). The V end was cut by 0 bases, the J end by 4 bases, with 20 bases between. Germline V gene data show CDR1 as SGHTA and CDR2 as FQGNSA. CDR3 length: 18 residues. CDR3 DNA sequence: TGTGCCAGCAGCTTAGCGCAAGGAAGCTCAAGGGACCCAGATACGCAGTATTTT. It encodes CASSLAQGSSRDPDTQYF. Full variable domain (remainder filled in from reference TRBV7-2 and TRBJ2-3): GAGVSQSPSNKVTEKGKDVELRCDPISGHTALYWYRQSLGQGLEFLIYFQGNSAPDKSGLPSDRFSAERTGGSVSTLTIQRTQQEDSAVYLCASSLAQGSSRDPDTQYFGPGTRLTVL.

The chain employs TRBV18 and TRBJ1-1; no clear D gene. Germline V gene lookup returns CDR1 KGHSH and CDR2 LQKENI. V lost 10 bases and J lost 0, with 12 bases in between. CDR3 length: 13 residues. CDR3 residues: CATRGGLNTEAFF. CDR3 in DNA: TGTGCCACCCGGGGAGGGCTGAACACTGAAGCTTTCTTT. The full variable domain, with the rest looked up from reference TRBV18 and TRBJ1-1, is NAGVMQNPRHLVRRRGQEARLRCSPMKGHSHVYWYRQLPEEGLKFMVYLQKENIIDESGMPKERFSAEFPKEGPSILRIQQVVRGDSAAYFCATRGGLNTEAFFGQGTRLTVV.

This sequence joins TRBV6-6 and TRBJ2-7; 7 nucleotides match TRBD2. The CDR3 is 14 residues long. After removal of 2 bases from V and 4 bases from J, the junction contained 5 bases not matched to a gene. Germline V gives CDR1 MNHNY, CDR2 SVGAGI (reference sequence). As DNA, the CDR3 is TGTGCCAGCAGTTACGAGCGGGGCCCGTACGAGCAGTACTTC. As protein: CASSYERGPYEQYF.

This chain uses TRBV6-5 with TRBJ1-2, with 7 bases lining up with TRBD1. The CDR3 length is 14 residues. V was clipped by 2 bases and J by 3 bases; unmatched bases: 3. Germline loops: CDR1 MNHEY, CDR2 SVGAGI. CDR3 residues: CASSYKGGDYGYTF. The CDR3 nucleotides read TGTGCCAGCAGTTACAAAGGGGGCGACTATGGCTACACCTTC.

The CDR3 nucleotides are TGTGCCAGCAGCTTGCGAGGCCTTAGCACAGATACGCAGTATTTT. It specifies CASSLRGLSTDTQYF. The chain recombines TRBV5-6 with TRBJ2-3; D not resolved. The germline V gene has CDR1 SGHDT and CDR2 YYEEEE. The CDR3 loop spans 15 amino acids. V dropped 1 base and J dropped 0 bases, with 9 bases sitting between them.

The genes are TRBV28 and TRBJ1-2; perhaps TRBD1 as D (6 bases). Germline loops: CDR1 MDHEN, CDR2 SYDVKM. The V and J ends lost 5 bases and 3 bases respectively, with 10 bases between them. The CDR3 is made up of 13 amino acids. The CDR3: CASSDTGYYGYTF. CDR3 nucleotide sequence: TGTGCCAGCAGTGATACAGGGTACTATGGCTACACCTTC.

The V gene is TRBV7-2, the J gene TRBJ1-2, with TRBD1 identical over 11 bases. The CDR3 runs 16 residues. Germline CDR1 SGHTA, CDR2 FQGNSA. V dropped 5 bases and J dropped 8; count of bases not matched to a gene: 13. CDR3 in DNA: TGTGCCAGCAGCCCCCCCCCGGACAGGGGGCGAGAAGGCTACACCTTC. Translating gives CASSPPPDRGREGYTF.

This clone was counted a few times. The rearrangement links TRBV6-5 to TRBJ1-5; no clear D. Trimming removed 2 bases from V and 6 bases from J, with 8 bases in between. Germline loops: CDR1 MNHEY, CDR2 SVGAGI. CDR3 length: 13 residues. CDR3 sequence (DNA): TGTGCCAGCAGTTACAAGGAGGGTCAGCCCCAGCATTTT. Protein: CASSYKEGQPQHF.

The chain joins TRBV19 to TRBJ1-5; 8 nucleotides line up with TRBD1. Per germline, CDR1 LNHDA and CDR2 SQIVND (reference sequence). This CDR3 has 12 amino acids. V gave up 10 bases and J gave up 3 bases; unmatched junction bases: 2. CDR3 nucleotide sequence: TGTGCCACTCAGGGGGCCAATCAGCCCCAGCATTTT. Protein product: CATQGANQPQHF.

V and J are TRBV7-3 and TRBJ2-1; 13 nucleotides match TRBD2. This CDR3 is 15 amino acids long. CDR1 SGHTA and CDR2 FQGTGA come from the germline V gene. After removal of 5 bases from V and 2 bases from J, the junction contained 0 bases not matched to a gene. CDR3 protein: CASSTSGGAYNEQFF. The CDR3 DNA reads TGTGCCAGCAGCACTAGCGGGGGGGCCTACAATGAGCAGTTCTTC. Using reference TRBV7-3 and TRBJ2-1 for the parts outside the CDR3, the full variable domain is GAGVSQTPSNKVTEKGKYVELRCDPISGHTALYWYRQSLGQGPEFLIYFQGTGAADDSGLPNDRFFAVRPEGSVSTLKIQRTERGDSAVYLCASSTSGGAYNEQFFGPGTRLTVL.

The V call is TRBV9, the J call TRBJ1-2; D is unclear. The length of the CDR3 is 13 residues. Trimming took off 3 bases at V and 4 bases at J, with 10 bases between the two ends. Germline V lookup: CDR1 SGDLS, CDR2 YYNGEE. Here the CDR3 DNA reads TGTGCCAGCAGCGACCCAGCAACCTATGGCTACACCTTC. Translated: CASSDPATYGYTF. The variable domain in full, completed from reference TRBV9 and TRBJ1-2, reads DSGVTQTPKHLITATGQRVTLRCSPRSGDLSVYWYQQSLDQGLQFLIQYYNGEERAKGNILERFSAQQFPDLHSELNLSSLELGDSALYFCASSDPATYGYTFGSGTRLTVV.

The chain has TRBV18 and TRBJ2-5; D call uncertain. The V and J ends lost 2 bases and 1 base respectively, with 14 bases between them. Germline loops: CDR1 KGHSH, CDR2 LQKENI. The CDR3 extends over 16 amino acids. The CDR3 protein is CASSPAGISSQETQYF. CDR3 DNA: TGTGCCAGCTCACCAGCAGGCATTTCTTCCCAAGAGACCCAGTACTTC.

This chain joins TRBV2 and TRBJ1-1, with TRBD1 identical over 10 bases. J gave up 1 base and V 6 bases, and 5 bases lay outside the gene matches. CDR1 is SNHLY, CDR2 FYNNEI, per germline. This CDR3 has 15 amino acids. The chain's CDR3 is CASSGQGVGNTEAFF. CDR3 sequence (DNA): TGTGCCAGCAGCGGACAGGGGGTAGGGAACACTGAAGCTTTCTTT.

The chain uses TRBV5-4 and TRBJ2-3; weak D call: TRBD2 (5 bases). The CDR3 loop spans 14 amino acids. Germline loops: CDR1 SGHNT, CDR2 YYREEE (reference sequence). V lost 7 bases and J 5 bases, leaving 17 bases between the germline ends. CDR3 nucleotide sequence: TGTGCCAGCCGAGAGGGAGTTACGGGAGATACGCAGTATTTT. Its translation is CASREGVTGDTQYF.

The rearrangement joins TRBV19 to TRBJ1-1; 12 nucleotides agree with TRBD1. From germline, CDR1 is LNHDA and CDR2 SQIVND (reference sequence). This CDR3 spans 15 amino acids. The ends lost 5 bases at V and 5 bases at J; junction bases unmatched: 6. The CDR3 bases are TGTGCCAGTAGTCCGAGGGACAGGGGGCAGACTGAAGCTTTCTTT. Translating gives CASSPRDRGQTEAFF.

V gene TRBV7-3 combines with J gene TRBJ1-5; D perhaps matches TRBD1 (6 bases). The V gene lost 6 bases and the J gene lost 1 base, with 16 bases spanning the gap. Germline lookup yields CDR1 SGHTA and CDR2 FQGTGA. CDR3 length equals 16 residues. CDR3 bases: TGTGCCAGCAGTATCCAACCACAGGGAAGCAATCAGCCCCAGCATTTT. This translates into CASSIQPQGSNQPQHF.

This clone was detected only once. The chain carries TRBV11-1 and TRBJ2-7, with D hard to call. There are 13 residues in the CDR3. With 6 bases removed from V and 3 bases from J, the gap between germline ends came to 12 bases. Germline CDR1 reads SGHAT; CDR2 reads FQDESV (reference sequence). The CDR3 protein is CASRPSAHYEQYF. The CDR3 nucleotides read TGTGCCAGCAGGCCCAGTGCGCACTACGAGCAGTACTTC.

V is TRBV5-1 and J is TRBJ2-5; perhaps TRBD2 as D (6 bases). Trimming left V 4 bases short and J 5 bases short, with 15 bases between. This CDR3 spans 14 amino acids. The V gene's germline CDR1 is SGHRS and CDR2 YFSETQ. The CDR3 loop is CASSLEWRAETQYF. The CDR3 DNA follows: TGCGCCAGCAGCCTCGAGTGGAGGGCTGAGACCCAGTACTTC.